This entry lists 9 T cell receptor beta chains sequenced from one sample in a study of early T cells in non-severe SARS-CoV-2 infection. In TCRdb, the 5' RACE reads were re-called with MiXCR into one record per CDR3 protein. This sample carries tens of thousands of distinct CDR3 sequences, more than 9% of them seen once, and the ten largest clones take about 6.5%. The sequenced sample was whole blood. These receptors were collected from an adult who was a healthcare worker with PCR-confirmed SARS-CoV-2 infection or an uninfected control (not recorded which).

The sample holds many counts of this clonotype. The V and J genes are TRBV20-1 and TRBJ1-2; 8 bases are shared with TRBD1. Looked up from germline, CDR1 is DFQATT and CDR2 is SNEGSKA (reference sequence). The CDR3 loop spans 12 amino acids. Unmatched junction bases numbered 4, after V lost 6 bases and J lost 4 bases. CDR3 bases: TGCAGTGCAGACAGGGGCGGCTATGGCTACACCTTC. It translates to CSADRGGYGYTF.

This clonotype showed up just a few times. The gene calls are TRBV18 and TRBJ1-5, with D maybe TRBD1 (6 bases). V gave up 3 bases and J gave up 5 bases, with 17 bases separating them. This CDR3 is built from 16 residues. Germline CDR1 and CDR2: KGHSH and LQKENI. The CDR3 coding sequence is TGTGCCAGCTCACCTGCGTCCTGGGACACTTATCAGCCCCAGCATTTT. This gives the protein CASSPASWDTYQPQHF.

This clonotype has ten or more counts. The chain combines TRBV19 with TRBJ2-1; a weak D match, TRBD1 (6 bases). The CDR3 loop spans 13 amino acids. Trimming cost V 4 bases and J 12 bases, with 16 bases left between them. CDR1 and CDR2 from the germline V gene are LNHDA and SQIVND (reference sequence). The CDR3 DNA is TGTGCCAGTAGTACAAGGACAGCCCAGGGGCAGTTCTTC. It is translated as CASSTRTAQGQFF.

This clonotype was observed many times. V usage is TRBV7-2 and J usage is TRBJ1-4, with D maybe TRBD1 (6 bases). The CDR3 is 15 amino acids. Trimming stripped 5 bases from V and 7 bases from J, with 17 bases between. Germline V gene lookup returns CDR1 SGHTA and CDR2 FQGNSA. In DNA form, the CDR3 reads TGTGCCAGCAGCCCCCGCGGAGGGGGAGTTGAAAAACTGTTTTTT. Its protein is CASSPRGGGVEKLFF.

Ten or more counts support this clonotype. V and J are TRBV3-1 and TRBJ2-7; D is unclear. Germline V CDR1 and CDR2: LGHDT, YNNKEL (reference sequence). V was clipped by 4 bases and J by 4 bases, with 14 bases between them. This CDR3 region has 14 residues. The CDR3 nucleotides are TGTGCCAGCAGCCTTTCCCGATCTTCTTACGAGCAGTACTTC. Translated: CASSLSRSSYEQYF.

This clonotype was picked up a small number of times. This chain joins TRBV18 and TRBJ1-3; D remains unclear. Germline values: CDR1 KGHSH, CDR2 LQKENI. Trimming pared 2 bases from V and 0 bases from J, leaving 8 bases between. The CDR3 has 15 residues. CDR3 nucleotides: TGTGCCAGCTCACCAAATCGGTACTCTGGAAACACCATATATTTT. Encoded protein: CASSPNRYSGNTIYF. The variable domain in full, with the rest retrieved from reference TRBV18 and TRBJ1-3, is NAGVMQNPRHLVRRRGQEARLRCSPMKGHSHVYWYRQLPEEGLKFMVYLQKENIIDESGMPKERFSAEFPKEGPSILRIQQVVRGDSAAYFCASSPNRYSGNTIYFGEGSWLTVV.

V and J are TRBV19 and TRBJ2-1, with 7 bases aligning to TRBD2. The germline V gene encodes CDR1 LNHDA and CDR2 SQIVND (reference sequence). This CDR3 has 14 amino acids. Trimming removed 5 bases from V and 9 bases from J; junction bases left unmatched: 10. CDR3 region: CASSQVAGVGEQFF. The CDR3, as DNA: TGTGCCAGTAGTCAGGTGGCGGGAGTGGGTGAGCAGTTCTTC. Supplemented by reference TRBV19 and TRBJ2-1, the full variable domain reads DGGITQSPKYLFRKEGQNVTLSCEQNLNHDAMYWYRQDPGQGLRLIYYSQIVNDFQKGDIAEGYSVSREKKESFPLTVTSAQKNPTAFYLCASSQVAGVGEQFFGPGTRLTVL.

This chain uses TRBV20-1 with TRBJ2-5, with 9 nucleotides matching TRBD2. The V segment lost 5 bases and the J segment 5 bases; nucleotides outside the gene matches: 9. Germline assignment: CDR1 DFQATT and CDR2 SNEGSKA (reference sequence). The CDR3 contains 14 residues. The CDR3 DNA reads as TGCAGTGCTTCCATGCTAGCGGGATACGAGACCCAGTACTTC. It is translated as CSASMLAGYETQYF.

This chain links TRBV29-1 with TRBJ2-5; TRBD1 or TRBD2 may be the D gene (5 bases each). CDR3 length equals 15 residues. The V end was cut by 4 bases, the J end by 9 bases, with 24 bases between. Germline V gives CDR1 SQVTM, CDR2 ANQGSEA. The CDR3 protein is CSVGGAQGRVEAQYF. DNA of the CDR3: TGCAGCGTTGGAGGGGCGCAGGGTCGGGTTGAGGCCCAGTACTTC.